This T cell receptor (beta chain) was captured by sequencing in a study of blood T cell repertoires in COVID-19 (dated by TCRdb to between 2020 and 2021). In the study overall: The collaborator samples originated in the United States, Italy and Spain and spanned the acute and convalescent phases of COVID-19. The prospective study material was composed of cDNA or gDNA derived from T cells, B-cell-depleted T cells, or PBMCs. Subjects who had been exposed to COVID-19, were actively infected with it, or had recovered from it provided the deeply sampled blood TCRbeta repertoires that made up the dataset. The repertoires were released in a freely available public database meant as a resource for research on the immune response to SARS-CoV-2. Samples were obtained from the ongoing ImmuneRACE study (first 160 participants) and from 1,000 to 1,500 subjects provided by 6 global collaborators. Nearly every sample came with metadata listing a de-identified subject ID, COVID-19 status, age in years and sex. Where HLA class I and class II types were available, the types were taken from metadata supplied by the sample provider, not from assay-based typing.

TCRbeta CDR3 regions were amplified from genomic DNA by means of the immunoSEQ Assay, a bias-controlled multiplex PCR. The paper's data handling went like this. The number of nucleated cells in each sample was estimated by amplification of reference gene primers within the assay. To quantify the absolute abundance of each unique TCRbeta CDR3 rearrangement, sequence reads were collapsed and filtered. For each sample, productive Simpson clonality was calculated by taking the square root of Simpson's diversity index across productive rearrangements. In TCRdb, the immuneACCESS table is reduced to in-frame sequences with V and J assigned. These tables do not hold every clone; where another copy was compared, an unresolved V gene accounts for under half, and the others remain unexplained. That table supplies the V and J calls and clone size; D and trimming were determined from the DNA. The sample table holds roughly 75,000 clones, of which 70% to 85% were seen once. The top ten clonotypes cover approximately 30% of the sample.

Study-wide findings and limitations: The amount of clinical and demographic metadata varied by source and participant and was provided uncurated.

Based on the germline V gene, the CDR1 and CDR2 sequences are SGHDT and YYEEEE. Including the terminal cysteine and phenylalanine, the CDR3 comprises 14 residues. Solely the CDR3 DNA is kept, with 42 bases framed from the first base. Trimming at the junction amounts to 7 bases on V and 1 base on J, and the germline ends lie 14 bases apart. Whole blood was collected in K2EDTA tubes by collaborating institutions according to the institutions' own protocols. Collaborator samples were shipped for TCRbeta analysis as frozen whole blood, isolated PBMCs, or DNA extracted from either sample type. Turning to this clone: The antigen it binds to is not known. No quality values exist for individual bases; no much larger clone is one base distant.

Sequencing was done on a sample of peripheral blood. The TCR comes from a man in his sixties or seventies with acute or convalescent COVID-19. The chain was built from TRBV5-6 and TRBJ2-5, with a weak D call of TRBD2 (6 bases match). The DNA is TGTGCCAGCGGCGACCTAGCGAGCCAAGAGACCCAGTACTTC. This encodes CASGDLASQETQYF.